This T cell receptor beta chain stems from a study of blood T cell repertoires in COVID-19. Whole-study context: Sites across the United States, Italy and Spain contributed samples from acute and convalescent COVID-19. PBMCs, B-cell-depleted T cells, or T cells provided the cDNA or gDNA that made up the material.

Germline CDR1 MNHEY, CDR2 SMNVEV (reference sequence). Trimming removed 5 bases from V and 3 bases from J; junction bases left unmatched: 4. CDR3 size: 14 residues. Per the original methods: Estimated nucleated cell counts came from reference gene primer amplification. Generated by immunoSEQ multiplex PCR, the TCRdb table keeps only in-frame clones and is missing some. V, J and clone size reflect that table, while D and trimming were determined from the DNA. The data hold 250,000 or so clones, with roughly 82% observed a single time. The J gene is TRBJ1-5, the V gene TRBV27; 7 bases are shared with TRBD1. This sequence was found in a middle-aged man who had recovered from COVID-19. Input material: peripheral blood. CDR3 loop: CASSVGQINQPQHF. Written as DNA, the CDR3 is TGTGCCAGCAGTGTGGGACAGATCAATCAGCCCCAGCATTTT.